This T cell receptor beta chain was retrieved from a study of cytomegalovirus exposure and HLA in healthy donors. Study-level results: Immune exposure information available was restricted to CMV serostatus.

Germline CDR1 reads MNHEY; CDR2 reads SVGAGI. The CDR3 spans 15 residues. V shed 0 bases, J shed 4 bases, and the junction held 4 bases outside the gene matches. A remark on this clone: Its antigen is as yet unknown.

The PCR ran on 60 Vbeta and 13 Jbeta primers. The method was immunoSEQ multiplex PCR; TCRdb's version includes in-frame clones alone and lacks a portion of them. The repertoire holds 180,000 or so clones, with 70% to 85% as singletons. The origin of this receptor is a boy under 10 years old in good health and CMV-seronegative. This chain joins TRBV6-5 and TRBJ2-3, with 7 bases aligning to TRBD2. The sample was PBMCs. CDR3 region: CASSYSGLTADTQYF. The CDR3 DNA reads TGTGCCAGCAGTTACTCGGGACTAACCGCAGATACGCAGTATTTT.